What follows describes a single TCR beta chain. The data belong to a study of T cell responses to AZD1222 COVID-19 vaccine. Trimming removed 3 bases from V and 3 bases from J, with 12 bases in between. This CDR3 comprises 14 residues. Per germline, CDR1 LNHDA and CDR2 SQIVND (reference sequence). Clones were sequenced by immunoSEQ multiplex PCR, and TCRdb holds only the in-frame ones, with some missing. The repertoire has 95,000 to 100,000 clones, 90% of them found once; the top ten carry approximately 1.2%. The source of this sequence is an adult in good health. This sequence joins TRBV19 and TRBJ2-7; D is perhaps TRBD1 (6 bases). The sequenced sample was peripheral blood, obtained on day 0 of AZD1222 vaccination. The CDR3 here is CASSMGAHVYEQYF. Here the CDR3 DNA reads TGTGCCAGTAGTATGGGGGCGCACGTCTACGAGCAGTACTTC.